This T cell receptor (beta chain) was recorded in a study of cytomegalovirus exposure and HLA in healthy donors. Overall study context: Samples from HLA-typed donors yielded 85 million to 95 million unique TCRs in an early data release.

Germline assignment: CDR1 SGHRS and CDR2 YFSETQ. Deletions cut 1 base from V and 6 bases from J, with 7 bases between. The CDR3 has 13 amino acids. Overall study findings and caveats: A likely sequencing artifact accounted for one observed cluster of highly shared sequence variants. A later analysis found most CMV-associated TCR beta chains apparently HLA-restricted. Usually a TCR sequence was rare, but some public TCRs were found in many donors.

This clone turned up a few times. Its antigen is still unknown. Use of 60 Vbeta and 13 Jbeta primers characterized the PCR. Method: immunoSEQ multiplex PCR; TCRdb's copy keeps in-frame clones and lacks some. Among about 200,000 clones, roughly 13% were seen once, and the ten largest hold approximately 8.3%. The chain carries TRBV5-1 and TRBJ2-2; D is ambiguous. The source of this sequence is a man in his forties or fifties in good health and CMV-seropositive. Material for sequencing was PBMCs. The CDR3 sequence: CASSLQDPGELFF. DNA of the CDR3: TGCGCCAGCAGCTTGCAGGATCCCGGGGAGCTGTTTTTT.